One and the same sample provided the 16 T cell receptor beta chains below, sequenced in a study of cytomegalovirus exposure and HLA in healthy donors. Generated by immunoSEQ multiplex PCR, the TCRdb table keeps only in-frame clones and is missing some. The data hold some 240,000 clones, with roughly 84% observed a single time. Sample: PBMCs. The receptors shown here come from a woman aged 18 to 35 in good health and CMV-seropositive.

The chain combines TRBV2 with TRBJ2-7; 7 nucleotides agree with TRBD1. Germline-derived CDR1 and CDR2 are SNHLY and FYNNEI. CDR3 length equals 14 residues. V dropped 6 bases and J dropped 3; count of bases not matched to a gene: 8. As DNA, the CDR3 is TGTGCCAGCAGGGTCCGGACAGGACTCTACGAGCAGTACTTC. This gives the protein CASRVRTGLYEQYF.

The genes are TRBV5-4 and TRBJ2-5; D possibly corresponds to TRBD1 (6 bases). Germline V gene sequence: CDR1 SGHNT, CDR2 YYREEE (reference sequence). The CDR3 contains 15 residues. Trimming stripped 0 bases from V and 4 bases from J, with 13 bases between. In DNA form, the CDR3 reads TGTGCCAGCAGCTTGGATCGGACAGCCCCAGAGACCCAGTACTTC. It yields the protein CASSLDRTAPETQYF.

The gene calls are TRBV5-4 and TRBJ1-3; no definite D call. The CDR3 extends over 15 amino acids. Germline CDR1 SGHNT, CDR2 YYREEE (reference sequence). Between the trimmed V and J ends, which lost 4 bases and 6 bases, there was a span of 17 bases. CDR3 coding DNA: TGTGCCAGCAGCAACGTCCCCAGTGTTGTAAACACCATATATTTT. Its translation: CASSNVPSVVNTIYF.

The rearrangement joins TRBV27 to TRBJ1-2, with TRBD1 matching 11 bases. The V gene end was trimmed by 6 bases and the J gene end by 4 bases; junction bases not matched to a gene: 7. Per germline, CDR1 MNHEY and CDR2 SMNVEV (reference sequence). This CDR3 spans 15 amino acids. CDR3 sequence: CASRRGGTGGYGYTF. The CDR3 region has the DNA TGTGCCAGCAGGCGGGGAGGGACAGGGGGCTATGGCTACACCTTC.

Here the CDR3 reads CASSLGGRQETQYF. DNA for the CDR3: TGCGCCAGCAGCTTGGGCGGGAGACAAGAGACCCAGTACTTC. V usage is TRBV5-1 and J usage is TRBJ2-5, with 7 positions matching TRBD2. Losses at the gene ends were 0 bases for V and 2 bases for J; bases not matched to a gene: 1. The CDR3 runs 14 residues. Germline V lookup: CDR1 SGHRS, CDR2 YFSETQ.

This clone was seen a single time. The chain couples TRBV28 to TRBJ2-3, with 8 bases that match TRBD1. CDR3 size: 15 residues. Trimming took 5 bases from V and 3 from J; bases not matched to a gene: 7. Germline assignment: CDR1 MDHEN and CDR2 SYDVKM. The chain's CDR3 is CASSDADRETDTQYF. Written as DNA, the CDR3 is TGTGCCAGCAGTGACGCGGACAGGGAAACAGATACGCAGTATTTT.

The V gene is TRBV7-2, the J gene TRBJ2-1; 13 bases are shared with TRBD2. CDR3 size: 17 residues. V was clipped by 5 bases and J by 6 bases; unmatched bases: 10. Germline-derived CDR1 and CDR2 are SGHTA and FQGNSA. The CDR3 coding sequence is TGTGCCAGCAGCATCGGACTAGCGGGAGTCGTAAGCAATGAGCAGTTCTTC. Translating gives CASSIGLAGVVSNEQFF.

J is TRBJ2-7 and V is TRBV28, with a possible D match to TRBD1 (6 bases). The CDR3 length is 15 residues. The germline V gene encodes CDR1 MDHEN and CDR2 SYDVKM. V was clipped by 5 bases and J by 3 bases, with 17 bases between them. CDR3 in amino acids: CASSPPGQTFYEQYF. The CDR3 DNA reads TGTGCCAGCAGTCCCCCGGGACAAACCTTCTACGAGCAGTACTTC. Full variable domain (outside the CDR3, taken from reference TRBV28 and TRBJ2-7): DVKVTQSSRYLVKRTGEKVFLECVQDMDHENMFWYRQDPGLGLRLIYFSYDVKMKEKGDIPEGYSVSREKKERFSLILESASTNQTSMYLCASSPPGQTFYEQYFGPGTRLTVT.

The rearrangement links TRBV28 to TRBJ2-1, with TRBD1 identical over 8 bases. V shed 6 bases and J 10 bases; nucleotides not matched to a gene: 14. This CDR3 has 15 residues. Germline values: CDR1 MDHEN, CDR2 SYDVKM. The DNA for the CDR3 is TGTGCCAGCAGGGGAGACAGGGGACTGGGCGGAGAGCAGTTCTTC. This encodes CASRGDRGLGGEQFF.

This chain joins TRBV5-1 and TRBJ2-7; tentative D call: TRBD2 (6 bases). With 0 bases removed from V and 6 bases from J, the gap between germline ends came to 19 bases. Germline CDR1 SGHRS, CDR2 YFSETQ. The CDR3 covers 16 residues. The CDR3 protein is CASSLGRGKAVREQYF. In nucleotides, the CDR3 is TGCGCCAGCAGCTTGGGTCGCGGGAAGGCCGTCCGCGAGCAGTACTTC. Filled out from reference TRBV5-1 and TRBJ2-7, the complete variable domain reads KAGVTQTPRYLIKTRGQQVTLSCSPISGHRSVSWYQQTPGQGLQFLFEYFSETQRNKGNFPGRFSGRQFSNSRSEMNVSTLELGDSALYLCASSLGRGKAVREQYFGPGTRLTVT.

This chain connects TRBV2 to TRBJ1-1; TRBD1 might be the D (5 bases). CDR3 length: 14 residues. V lost 7 bases and J lost 10, with 22 bases in between. Germline V CDR1 and CDR2: SNHLY, FYNNEI. The CDR3 is CASNDPRAGSVAFF. CDR3 nucleotides: TGTGCCAGCAACGATCCCAGGGCGGGGAGTGTAGCTTTCTTT.

This chain links TRBV5-1 with TRBJ2-5; 7 bases fit TRBD1. The CDR3 is made up of 15 amino acids. The germline V gene has CDR1 SGHRS and CDR2 YFSETQ. V lost 0 bases to trimming and J lost 1 base; unmatched junction nucleotides: 3. The CDR3 sequence is CASSLGDRLQETQYF. The DNA for the CDR3 is TGCGCCAGCAGCTTGGGGGACAGACTCCAAGAGACCCAGTACTTC.

The chain is built from TRBV10-1 and TRBJ2-1; TRBD2 might be the D (6 bases). The germline V and J ends were trimmed by 5 bases and 5 bases, with 13 bases remaining between them. The germline CDR1 and CDR2 sequences are WNHNN and SYGVQD (reference sequence). This CDR3 region has 14 residues. The CDR3 coding sequence is TGCGCCAGCAGTCGGGGGAGAGGTAACAATGAGCAGTTCTTC. Its protein is CASSRGRGNNEQFF.

V usage is TRBV5-1 and J usage is TRBJ1-1; D unresolved. The CDR3 loop spans 14 amino acids. The ends were cut back, 5 bases at V and 1 base at J, with 12 bases in the middle. The V gene's germline CDR1 is SGHRS and CDR2 YFSETQ. This chain's CDR3 is CASSFQRPNTEAFF. CDR3 DNA: TGCGCCAGCAGTTTTCAGCGGCCGAACACTGAAGCTTTCTTT.

J is TRBJ2-1 and V is TRBV7-8; D is ambiguous. The CDR3 is 12 residues long. The germline V and J ends were trimmed by 0 bases and 9 bases, with 6 bases remaining between them. Germline CDR1 and CDR2: SGHVS and FQNEAQ. CDR3 protein: CASSLATGEQFF. CDR3 coding DNA: TGTGCCAGCAGCTTAGCGACTGGTGAGCAGTTCTTC.

The V gene is TRBV28, the J gene TRBJ1-1, with 12 bases lining up with TRBD1. This CDR3 region has 15 residues. CDR1 is MDHEN and CDR2 is SYDVKM in the germline V gene. Trimming at V came to 8 bases and at J to 11 bases, leaving 15 bases not matched to a gene. The CDR3: CASQGQGAGSGAAFF. Here the CDR3 DNA reads TGTGCCAGCCAGGGACAGGGGGCAGGCTCCGGAGCGGCTTTCTTT.